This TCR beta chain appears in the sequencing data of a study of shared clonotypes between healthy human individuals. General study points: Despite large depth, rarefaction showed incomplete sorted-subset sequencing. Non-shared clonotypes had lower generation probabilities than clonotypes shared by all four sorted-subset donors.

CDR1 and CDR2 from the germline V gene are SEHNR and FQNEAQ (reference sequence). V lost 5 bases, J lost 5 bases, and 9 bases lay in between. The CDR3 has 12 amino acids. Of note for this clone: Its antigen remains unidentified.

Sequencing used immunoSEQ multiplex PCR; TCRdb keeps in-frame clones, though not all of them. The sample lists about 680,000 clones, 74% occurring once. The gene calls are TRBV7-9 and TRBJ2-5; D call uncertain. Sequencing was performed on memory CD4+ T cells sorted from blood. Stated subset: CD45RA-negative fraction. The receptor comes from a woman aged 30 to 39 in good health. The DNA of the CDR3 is TGTGCCAGCAGCGCCCCGCGTGAGACCCAGTACTTC. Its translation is CASSAPRETQYF.